The rows below give T cell receptor beta chains drawn from one sample of a study of beta chain features in type 1 diabetes. Here immunoSEQ multiplex PCR was the method, and the copy in TCRdb shows in-frame clones only, minus some. The sample consists of roughly 300,000 clones, 11% to 15% of them appearing once. The sample comprised central memory CD4+ T cells from blood. The receptors were gathered from a man aged 25-40 years in good health. The CDR3 runs from the conserved cysteine through the conserved F or W. D genes are given only for firm matches. Clone size is given for some rows only: seen once, a few or many times, or a class if the clone is expanded.

v_call,d_call,j_call,clone_size,cdr3_aa,cdr3_nt
TRBV7-2,TRBD2,TRBJ2-2,many,CASSFSGSQTGELFF,TGTGCCAGCAGCTTTAGCGGGAGCCAAACCGGGGAGCTGTTTTTT
TRBV4-1,-,TRBJ2-1,few,CASSQDRSRSLGVF,TGCGCCAGCAGCCAAGATCGATCCAGGAGCCTTGGAGTCTTC
TRBV5-6,-,TRBJ1-1,few,CASSLAGITEAFF,TGTGCCAGCAGCTTGGCAGGGATCACTGAAGCTTTCTTT
TRBV19,TRBD2,TRBJ2-1,few,CASTAGLATSNEQFF,TGTGCCAGTACCGCGGGACTAGCGACTAGCAATGAGCAGTTCTTC
TRBV9,-,TRBJ2-2,-,CASSVLGDTGELFF,TGTGCCAGCAGCGTCTTAGGGGACACCGGGGAGCTGTTTTTT
TRBV10-3,-,TRBJ2-1,-,CASRERGVYHNEQFF,TGTGCCAGCAGGGAAAGGGGAGTATACCACAATGAGCAGTTCTTC
TRBV7-2,-,TRBJ2-1,-,CASSWVASEQFF,TGTGCCAGCAGCTGGGTTGCCTCGGAGCAGTTCTTC
TRBV11-3,-,TRBJ2-1,few,CASSRFDEQFF,TGTGCCAGCAGTCGATTCGATGAGCAGTTCTTC
TRBV11-2,-,TRBJ2-7,-,CASSLDVGTLYEQYF,TGTGCCAGCAGCTTAGATGTGGGCACCTTATACGAGCAGTACTTC
TRBV5-1,-,TRBJ2-1,-,CASSLDPSLGGNEQFF,TGCGCCAGCAGCTTGGACCCCTCCTTGGGCGGCAATGAGCAGTTCTTC
TRBV5-1,-,TRBJ2-3,few,CASSLSVGPDTQYF,TGCGCCAGCAGCTTAAGCGTTGGTCCAGATACGCAGTATTTT
TRBV18,-,TRBJ1-1,-,CASSPSGAYTEAFF,TGTGCCAGCTCACCAAGCGGGGCTTACACTGAAGCTTTCTTT
TRBV2,-,TRBJ1-2,few,CASRDLQVYYGYTF,TGTGCCAGCAGGGACCTACAGGTTTACTATGGCTACACCTTC
TRBV18,TRBD1,TRBJ2-1,few,CASSLGQGTYNEQFF,TGTGCCAGCTCACTAGGACAGGGAACCTACAATGAGCAGTTCTTC
TRBV19,-,TRBJ1-1,-,CASSTTAGPRAEAFF,TGTGCCAGTAGTACCACGGCAGGGCCCAGGGCTGAAGCTTTCTTT
TRBV29-1,-,TRBJ1-2,-,CSVERTTRGGYTF,TGCAGCGTTGAGAGGACTACAAGGGGTGGCTACACCTTC
TRBV19,-,TRBJ1-3,once,CASQTESRNTIYF,TGTGCCAGTCAGACAGAGAGCCGAAACACCATATATTTT
TRBV5-1,-,TRBJ2-3,few,CASSWTGGRTDTQYF,TGCGCCAGCAGCTGGACCGGGGGGCGCACAGATACGCAGTATTTT
TRBV7-2,TRBD2,TRBJ2-1,-,CASSLSTSGSSNEQFF,TGTGCCAGCAGCCTCTCGACTAGCGGGAGTAGTAATGAGCAGTTCTTC
TRBV7-2,TRBD2,TRBJ2-1,-,CASSRRPGTSGSQNEQFF,TGTGCCAGCAGCCGCCGTCCCGGGACTAGCGGGAGTCAGAATGAGCAGTTCTTC
TRBV14,TRBD1,TRBJ1-2,-,CASSQGRGDYGYTF,TGTGCCAGCAGCCAAGGCAGGGGGGACTATGGCTACACCTTC
TRBV7-2,-,TRBJ2-3,few,CASSPDRTYTDTQYF,TGTGCCAGCAGCCCTGACAGGACCTACACAGATACGCAGTATTTT
TRBV5-1,-,TRBJ2-7,few,CASSLTGQVSSYEQYF,TGCGCCAGCAGCTTAACAGGGCAGGTCAGCTCCTACGAGCAGTACTTC
TRBV7-9,-,TRBJ1-5,-,CASSLTAGAGNQPQHF,TGTGCCAGCAGCTTAACAGCAGGGGCCGGGAATCAGCCCCAGCATTTT
TRBV5-4,-,TRBJ2-5,few,CASSRYTLWGRETQYF,TGTGCCAGCAGTAGATACACCCTTTGGGGTCGAGAGACCCAGTACTTC
TRBV7-9,-,TRBJ2-2,-,CASSLAGTGELFF,TGTGCCAGCAGCTTGGCCGGGACAGGGGAGCTGTTTTTT
TRBV7-3,-,TRBJ2-2,-,CASSRVGASGGELFF,TGTGCCAGCAGCCGGGTGGGAGCTTCGGGCGGGGAGCTGTTTTTT
TRBV4-1,-,TRBJ1-2,few,CASSQATAVYGYTF,TGCGCCAGCAGCCAAGCGACGGCCGTCTATGGCTACACCTTC
TRBV5-6,TRBD1,TRBJ1-6,-,CASSLAGGTGNSPLHF,TGTGCCAGCAGCTTGGCCGGCGGGACAGGGAATTCACCCCTCCACTTT
TRBV7-2,TRBD1,TRBJ2-7,once,CASSLDGRARVGGGYEQYF,TGTGCCAGCAGCTTAGATGGACGAGCTCGAGTAGGGGGCGGCTACGAGCAGTACTTC
TRBV19,TRBD1,TRBJ1-5,-,CASSITRQGRRNSNQPQHF,TGTGCCAGTAGTATAACCCGACAGGGGAGGCGGAATAGCAATCAGCCCCAGCATTTT
TRBV9,-,TRBJ1-1,few,CASSQDPGRLNTEAFF,TGTGCCAGCAGCCAAGACCCTGGTAGGCTGAACACTGAAGCTTTCTTT
TRBV9,TRBD2,TRBJ2-1,few,CASSPITGRGQTKINEQFF,TGTGCCAGCAGCCCCATAACCGGGAGGGGTCAGACTAAGATCAATGAGCAGTTCTTC
TRBV18,-,TRBJ1-1,few,CASSADSIAEAFF,TGTGCCAGCTCAGCAGACAGCATCGCTGAAGCTTTCTTT
TRBV7-9,TRBD1,TRBJ2-5,many,CASSLVRLDRNYQETQYF,TGTGCCAGCAGCTTAGTTAGGTTGGACAGGAATTACCAAGAGACCCAGTACTTC
TRBV7-8,-,TRBJ1-5,many,CASSSGRNQPQHF,TGTGCCAGCAGCTCGGGACGCAATCAGCCCCAGCATTTT
TRBV7-2,TRBD2,TRBJ2-5,few,CASSSRTSGARETQYF,TGTGCCAGCAGCTCACGGACTAGCGGGGCCCGGGAGACCCAGTACTTC
TRBV27,-,TRBJ1-5,few,CASSLGGASINQPQHF,TGTGCCAGCAGTTTAGGGGGCGCTAGTATTAATCAGCCCCAGCATTTT
TRBV4-3,TRBD2,TRBJ2-4,-,CASSQTPASGKNIQYF,TGCGCCAGCAGCCAAACACCGGCTAGCGGCAAAAACATTCAGTACTTC
TRBV2,TRBD2,TRBJ2-1,-,CASTWGGSYNEQFF,TGTGCCAGCACCTGGGGGGGGTCCTACAATGAGCAGTTCTTC
TRBV7-9,TRBD2,TRBJ2-1,-,CASRQSGNSYNEQFF,TGTGCCAGCAGACAAAGCGGGAACTCCTACAATGAGCAGTTCTTC
TRBV6-6,-,TRBJ1-2,few,CASSFSQAPYGYTF,TGTGCCAGCAGCTTTTCACAGGCCCCATATGGCTACACCTTC
TRBV4-1,-,TRBJ2-7,few,CASSQELYGEQYF,TGCGCCAGCAGCCAAGAATTGTACGGCGAGCAGTACTTC
TRBV27,TRBD2,TRBJ2-5,few,CASSRLAGGQETQYF,TGTGCCAGCAGTCGACTAGCGGGGGGCCAAGAGACCCAGTACTTC
TRBV4-3,-,TRBJ1-2,-,CASSQSPGTNYGYTF,TGCGCCAGCAGCCAGTCCCCCGGGACCAACTATGGCTACACCTTC
TRBV4-3,-,TRBJ2-1,-,CASSQALGHSSYNEQFF,TGCGCCAGCAGCCAAGCGCTAGGGCACAGCTCCTACAATGAGCAGTTCTTC
TRBV7-2,-,TRBJ2-3,few,CASSLRTSTDTQYF,TGTGCCAGCAGCCTTCGGACTAGCACAGATACGCAGTATTTT
TRBV11-2,-,TRBJ2-1,few,CAVASDDNEQFF,TGTGCGGTAGCGAGCGATGACAATGAGCAGTTCTTC
TRBV13,-,TRBJ2-7,-,CASSRQLSYEQYF,TGTGCCAGCAGTCGTCAGTTATCCTACGAGCAGTACTTC